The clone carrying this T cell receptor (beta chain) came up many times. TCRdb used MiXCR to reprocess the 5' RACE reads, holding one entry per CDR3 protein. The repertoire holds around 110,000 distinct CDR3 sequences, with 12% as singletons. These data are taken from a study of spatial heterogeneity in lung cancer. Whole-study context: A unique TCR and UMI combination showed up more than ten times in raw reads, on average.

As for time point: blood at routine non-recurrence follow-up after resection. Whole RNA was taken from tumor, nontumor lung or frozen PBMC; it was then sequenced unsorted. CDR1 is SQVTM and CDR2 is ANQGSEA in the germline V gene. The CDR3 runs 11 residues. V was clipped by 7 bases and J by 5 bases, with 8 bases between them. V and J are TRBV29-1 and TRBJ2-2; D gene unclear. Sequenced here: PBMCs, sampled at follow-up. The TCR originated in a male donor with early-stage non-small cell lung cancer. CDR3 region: CSGVRTGELFF. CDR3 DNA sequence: TGCAGCGGAGTCCGGACCGGGGAGCTGTTTTTT.